The 27 T cell receptor beta chains presented below share a single source sample, sequenced in a study of cytomegalovirus exposure and HLA in healthy donors. PCR employed 60 Vbeta and 13 Jbeta primers. Here immunoSEQ multiplex PCR was the method, and the copy in TCRdb shows in-frame clones only, minus some. This table has about 160,000 clones, around 88% appearing once. Sequencing was done on a sample of PBMCs. Receptor source: a woman younger than 45 in good health and CMV-seronegative.

This clone was seen a single time. The chain is built from TRBV7-9 and TRBJ2-7, with 10 bases identical to TRBD2. Germline trimming cut 7 bases from V and 4 bases from J; bases unmatched to any gene: 7. CDR3 length: 14 amino acids. Germline V gene sequence: CDR1 SEHNR, CDR2 FQNEAQ (reference sequence). CDR3 residues: CASTSSGRRYEQYF. The CDR3 nucleotides are TGTGCCAGCACTTCTAGCGGGAGAAGGTACGAGCAGTACTTC.

The chain has TRBV19 and TRBJ2-1; 9 bases map to TRBD2. CDR1 LNHDA and CDR2 SQIVND come from the germline V gene (reference sequence). The V and J ends lost 3 bases and 4 bases, in that order; junction bases with no gene match: 4. CDR3 length: 15 residues. CDR3 DNA: TGTGCCAGTAGTATTTCGACTAGCGGATACAATGAGCAGTTCTTC. This gives the protein CASSISTSGYNEQFF.

The chain joins TRBV7-8 to TRBJ1-5; D is unresolved. V lost 2 bases to trimming and J lost 0 bases, with 11 bases between them. Germline V gene sequence: CDR1 SGHVS, CDR2 FQNEAQ. The CDR3 covers 16 residues. CDR3 DNA: TGTGCCAGCAGCTTAAGTCAGACATATAGCAATCAGCCCCAGCATTTT. This sequence encodes CASSLSQTYSNQPQHF.

Only a few counts were recorded for this clone. The J gene is TRBJ2-1, the V gene TRBV6-1; the D gene is possibly TRBD2 (6 bases). Between the trimmed V and J ends, which lost 6 bases and 8 bases, there was a span of 11 bases. The CDR3 runs to 12 residues. Germline assignment: CDR1 MNHNS and CDR2 SASEGT. The CDR3 DNA is TGTGCCAGCAGGTTACTAGCCGATGAGCAGTTCTTC. Translated, it gives CASRLLADEQFF.

The chain couples TRBV18 to TRBJ2-5; tentative D call: TRBD1 (6 bases). The CDR3 totals 15 residues. V shed 5 bases and J shed 5 bases, with 18 bases lying between them. CDR1 is KGHSH, CDR2 LQKENI, per germline. CDR3 bases: TGTGCCAGCTCAACGAGGACAGATCTGGTGGAGACCCAGTACTTC. As protein: CASSTRTDLVETQYF.

The CDR3 is CASRGLAGALSSYNEQFF. The DNA of the CDR3 is TGTGCCAGCAGGGGACTAGCGGGAGCCCTCAGCTCCTACAATGAGCAGTTCTTC. This chain joins TRBV25-1 and TRBJ2-1; 14 bases map to TRBD2. Germline CDR1 and CDR2: MGHDK and SYGVNS. The J segment lost 0 bases and the V segment lost 6 bases, leaving 7 bases of the junction unmatched. The CDR3 sequence is 18 residues long.

The rearrangement joins TRBV6-1 to TRBJ2-5; 8 bases fit TRBD1. The closer fit of TRBJ2-7 to the DNA end suggests the J call may be wrong. CDR1 and CDR2 from the germline V gene are MNHNS and SASEGT. This CDR3 spans 15 amino acids. The CDR3 DNA reads TGTGCCAGCAGACCTGGACAGGGAGTTCTCTACGAGCAGTACTTC. As protein: CASRPGQGVLYEQYF.

This chain links TRBV6-5 with TRBJ2-1; 7 bases fit TRBD2. From germline, CDR1 is MNHEY and CDR2 SVGAGI. V shed 6 bases, J shed 1 base, and the junction held 6 bases outside the gene matches. The CDR3 covers 15 residues. CDR3 nucleotide sequence: TGTGCCAGCAGACTACTAGCGTCGTCCTACAATGAGCAGTTCTTC. Amino acids: CASRLLASSYNEQFF.

The J gene is TRBJ2-7, the V gene TRBV29-1, with TRBD2 identical over 9 bases. The junction had 5 bases not matched to a gene; V was cut back by 4 bases and J by 10 bases. From germline, CDR1 is SQVTM and CDR2 ANQGSEA. CDR3 length: 11 residues. The CDR3 is CSVGNSGSQYF. The CDR3 DNA is TGCAGCGTTGGGAATAGCGGGAGCCAGTACTTC.

The CDR3 region is CASRTGAGNTIYF. In DNA form, the CDR3 reads TGTGCCAGCAGGACGGGGGCTGGAAACACCATATATTTT. The genes are TRBV6-5 and TRBJ1-3; TRBD1 might be the D (5 bases). This CDR3 is 13 amino acids long. The V and J ends lost 6 bases and 2 bases respectively, with 8 bases between them. The germline V gene has CDR1 MNHEY and CDR2 SVGAGI.

The genes are TRBV5-1 and TRBJ1-1; 11 bases are shared with TRBD1. Germline V CDR1 and CDR2: SGHRS, YFSETQ. The CDR3 runs to 17 residues. V gave up 4 bases and J gave up 4 bases; unmatched junction bases: 12. This CDR3 is CASSPLGQGGWSTEAFF. DNA of the CDR3: TGCGCCAGCAGCCCACTGGGACAGGGGGGTTGGTCCACTGAAGCTTTCTTT.

V usage is TRBV19 and J usage is TRBJ1-2; TRBD1 matches at 9 bases. This CDR3 spans 16 amino acids. Germline V gene lookup returns CDR1 LNHDA and CDR2 SQIVND (reference sequence). J was trimmed by 7 bases and V by 4 bases; bases with no gene match: 13. CDR3 region: CASSTKIQGALGGYTF. The CDR3 DNA is TGTGCCAGTAGTACGAAAATACAGGGGGCGCTGGGTGGCTACACCTTC.

This clone was observed once. The chain uses TRBV5-5 and TRBJ1-4; TRBD1 matches at 7 bases. Looked up from germline, CDR1 is SGHKS and CDR2 is YYEKEE (reference sequence). This CDR3 is built from 14 residues. J lost 6 bases, V lost 3 bases, and 5 bases had no gene match. This CDR3 reads CASSWDSWYEKLFF. In DNA, the CDR3 is TGTGCCAGCAGCTGGGACAGTTGGTATGAAAAACTGTTTTTT.

The chain joins TRBV5-1 to TRBJ1-3; TRBD1 is a possible D gene (6 bases). The CDR3 runs 17 residues. V lost 0 bases and J lost 1, with 14 bases in between. Germline V CDR1 and CDR2: SGHRS, YFSETQ. In DNA, the CDR3 is TGCGCCAGCAGCTTGGGGGACGCAGGGGTTTCTGGAAACACCATATATTTT. Translating it yields CASSLGDAGVSGNTIYF.

This clone showed up just a few times. The rearrangement links TRBV6-5 to TRBJ1-2, with TRBD1 matching 9 bases. After removal of 2 bases from V and 4 bases from J, the junction contained 8 bases not matched to a gene. This CDR3 is 16 amino acids long. Germline CDR1 and CDR2: MNHEY and SVGAGI. The DNA of the CDR3 is TGTGCCAGCAGTTACAGGGACAGGGAAAAAGGCTATGGCTACACCTTC. Its protein product is CASSYRDREKGYGYTF.

This chain joins TRBV14 and TRBJ1-5; tentatively, D is TRBD1 (5 bases). The CDR3 has 13 amino acids. Germline CDR1 and CDR2: SGHDN and FVKESK. Trimming stripped 0 bases from V and 6 bases from J, with 6 bases between. CDR3 DNA: TGTGCCAGCAGCCAAGACAGGGTTCAGCCCCAGCATTTT. Translating it yields CASSQDRVQPQHF.

J is TRBJ2-1 and V is TRBV6-4; a possible D gene is TRBD1 (6 bases). There are 12 residues in the CDR3. Germline loops: CDR1 MRHNA, CDR2 SNTAGT. Trimming took 6 bases from V and 8 from J, leaving 11 bases between them. This chain's CDR3 is CASRAHRDEQFF. CDR3 bases: TGTGCCAGCAGGGCGCACAGGGATGAGCAGTTCTTC.

This sequence joins TRBV11-2 and TRBJ2-5; D uncertain. This CDR3 region has 11 residues. Germline V gene lookup returns CDR1 SGHAT and CDR2 FQNNGV. V lost 5 bases to trimming and J lost 5 bases, with 6 bases between them. CDR3 sequence reads: CASSPGETQYF. The CDR3, as DNA: TGTGCCAGCAGCCCCGGGGAGACCCAGTACTTC.

This clone occurred a few times. The J gene is TRBJ1-1, the V gene TRBV4-1; D may be TRBD1 (5 bases). CDR3 length equals 15 residues. The germline gives CDR1 MGHRA, CDR2 YSYEKL. Trimming shortened V by 1 base and J by 1 base, and 10 bases separated the two germline ends. Here the CDR3 reads CASSQAVGANTEAFF. The DNA for the CDR3 is TGCGCCAGCAGCCAAGCGGTAGGGGCGAACACTGAAGCTTTCTTT.

The genes are TRBV10-2 and TRBJ2-3; a possible D gene is TRBD2 (6 bases). The CDR3 consists of 15 residues. The ends were cut back, 3 bases at V and 0 bases at J, with 10 bases in the middle. CDR1 is WSHSY and CDR2 is SAAADI in the germline V gene. This CDR3 reads CASSELATSTDTQYF. The CDR3 nucleotides are TGCGCCAGCAGTGAACTAGCAACTAGCACAGATACGCAGTATTTT.

The J gene is TRBJ2-5, the V gene TRBV5-6; 8 nucleotides match TRBD2. The CDR3 runs 15 residues. Germline V CDR1 and CDR2: SGHDT, YYEEEE. Trimming took 4 bases from V and 3 from J; bases not matched to a gene: 8. The CDR3 is CASSVTGRGEETQYF. The CDR3 nucleotides are TGTGCCAGCAGCGTCACAGGGCGGGGGGAAGAGACCCAGTACTTC.

The V and J genes are TRBV7-9 and TRBJ1-1; D unclear. This CDR3 region has 15 residues. The V gene's germline CDR1 is SEHNR and CDR2 FQNEAQ (reference sequence). V was pared by 6 bases and J by 0 bases, with 14 bases between. DNA for the CDR3: TGTGCCAGCAGTCCGGAGGCGGGCATGAACACTGAAGCTTTCTTT. This encodes CASSPEAGMNTEAFF.

The rearrangement joins TRBV10-2 to TRBJ2-2, with TRBD1 matching over 10 bases. The CDR3 consists of 14 residues. Per the germline V gene, CDR1 is WSHSY and CDR2 is SAAADI. The junction had 3 bases not matched to a gene; V was cut back by 7 bases and J by 4 bases. Written as DNA, the CDR3 is TGCGCCAGCAAGGGACAGGGGAGCACCGGGGAGCTGTTTTTT. Translated, it gives CASKGQGSTGELFF.

CDR3 protein: CASSPGQGAYEQYF. For the CDR3, the DNA is TGCGCCAGCAGCCCTGGGCAGGGGGCCTACGAGCAGTACTTC. The rearrangement uses TRBV4-3 and TRBJ2-5; 7 nucleotides align to TRBD1. The J call may be incorrect, as the DNA end agrees better with TRBJ2-7. This CDR3 is 14 amino acids long. Per the germline V gene, CDR1 is LGHNA and CDR2 is YSLEER.

V and J are TRBV28 and TRBJ2-5; 8 nucleotides line up with TRBD1. The CDR3 runs to 15 residues. Germline CDR1 MDHEN, CDR2 SYDVKM. V lost 3 bases, J lost 2 bases, and 5 bases stayed unmatched. CDR3 nucleotide sequence: TGTGCCAGCAGTTTTATCAGGGGGCAACAAGAGACCCAGTACTTC. Protein: CASSFIRGQQETQYF.

This clone has only a few counts. J is TRBJ1-5 and V is TRBV5-1; the match to TRBD1 covers 11 bases. Germline CDR1 and CDR2: SGHRS and YFSETQ. The CDR3 consists of 17 residues. J was trimmed by 4 bases and V by 0 bases; bases with no gene match: 6. The CDR3 DNA reads as TGCGCCAGCAGCTTGGTTCCAGGGACAGGGGGAAATCAGCCCCAGCATTTT. This codes for CASSLVPGTGGNQPQHF. The full variable domain, with the rest looked up from reference TRBV5-1 and TRBJ1-5, is KAGVTQTPRYLIKTRGQQVTLSCSPISGHRSVSWYQQTPGQGLQFLFEYFSETQRNKGNFPGRFSGRQFSNSRSEMNVSTLELGDSALYLCASSLVPGTGGNQPQHFGDGTRLSIL.

The rearrangement links TRBV11-3 to TRBJ2-1; 9 nucleotides align to TRBD2. V lost 8 bases and J lost 8; bases outside the gene matches: 7. The CDR3 loop spans 13 amino acids. CDR1 SGHNT and CDR2 YENEEA come from the germline V gene. The CDR3 spells CASRGGGEDEQFF. CDR3 DNA sequence: TGTGCCAGCCGGGGCGGGGGGGAGGATGAGCAGTTCTTC.